A single sample gave rise to the 29 T cell receptor beta chains below, sequenced in a study of shared clonotypes between healthy human individuals. The table came from immunoSEQ multiplex PCR; TCRdb's copy has only in-frame clones and leaves some out. The data show fewer than 2.5 million clones, under 95% seen once. Source material: naive CD4+ T cells from PBMCs. This sample's subset: CD45RA+ positively selected. The receptors derive from a young man in good health. Some clones in this sample may be carry-over from other donors' samples.

V usage is TRBV6-5 and J usage is TRBJ2-2, with 7 bases aligning to TRBD1. Trimming cost V 8 bases and J 7 bases; bases outside gene matches: 13. Germline V lookup: CDR1 MNHEY, CDR2 SVGAGI. The CDR3 extends over 15 amino acids. CDR3 sequence: CASLRTGAGDGELFF. The DNA of the CDR3 is TGTGCCAGCCTTAGAACAGGGGCTGGGGACGGGGAGCTGTTTTTT.

The chain links TRBV29-1 to TRBJ2-1; 7 bases fit TRBD1. Germline V gives CDR1 SQVTM, CDR2 ANQGSEA. Germline trimming cut 3 bases from V and 2 bases from J; bases unmatched to any gene: 10. The CDR3 sequence is 16 residues long. CDR3 residues: CSVESGTASAYNEQFF. CDR3 sequence (DNA): TGCAGCGTTGAGTCAGGGACAGCCAGTGCCTACAATGAGCAGTTCTTC.

This chain links TRBV5-1 with TRBJ2-7; 14 nucleotides agree with TRBD2. CDR1 is SGHRS and CDR2 is YFSETQ in the germline V gene. There are 16 residues in the CDR3. V was clipped by 4 bases and J by 4 bases; unmatched bases: 7. In DNA form, the CDR3 reads TGCGCCAGCAGCGGGGGGACTAGCGGGAGTCTTTACGAGCAGTACTTC. Protein: CASSGGTSGSLYEQYF.

V usage is TRBV30 and J usage is TRBJ2-2, with 10 bases aligning to TRBD1. This CDR3 has 15 amino acids. The trim removed 4 bases at V and 6 bases at J, leaving 8 bases unmatched. Germline CDR1 and CDR2: GTSNPN and SVGIG (reference sequence). CDR3 region: CAWKLGQGYSGELFF. DNA of the CDR3: TGTGCCTGGAAACTGGGACAGGGGTACTCCGGGGAGCTGTTTTTT.

V is TRBV19 and J is TRBJ2-7; 8 nucleotides match TRBD1. V was pared by 6 bases and J by 5 bases, with 6 bases of the junction left unmatched. The CDR3 totals 13 residues. Germline loops: CDR1 LNHDA, CDR2 SQIVND (reference sequence). The CDR3 region has the DNA TGTGCCAGTAGGCCCAGGGGGCTGCACGAGCAGTACTTC. Its translation is CASRPRGLHEQYF.

This sequence joins TRBV19 and TRBJ1-4; D is possibly TRBD1 (6 bases). Looked up from germline, CDR1 is LNHDA and CDR2 is SQIVND (reference sequence). V lost 6 bases and J 4 bases, leaving 15 bases between the germline ends. CDR3 length: 15 residues. The CDR3 loop reads CASRGWDTINEKLFF. CDR3 coding DNA: TGTGCCAGTAGAGGTTGGGACACGATTAATGAAAAACTGTTTTTT.

The rearrangement uses TRBV5-1 and TRBJ1-1; D might be TRBD1 (5 bases). V was clipped by 2 bases and J by 5 bases, with 13 bases between them. This CDR3 spans 14 amino acids. From germline, CDR1 is SGHRS and CDR2 YFSETQ. The CDR3 DNA reads TGCGCCAGCAGCTTACAGGTTTCGGGGACTGAAGCTTTCTTT. Its protein product is CASSLQVSGTEAFF.

The chain carries TRBV5-6 and TRBJ1-2, with D possibly being TRBD1 (6 bases). Germline lookup yields CDR1 SGHDT and CDR2 YYEEEE. The CDR3 has 14 residues. Trimming took off 5 bases at V and 5 bases at J, with 16 bases between the two ends. The CDR3 nucleotides are TGTGCCAGCAGGGACGGACAGCTCTGGTATGGCTACACCTTC. Translating it yields CASRDGQLWYGYTF.

V usage is TRBV2 and J usage is TRBJ2-4; the match to TRBD1 covers 8 bases. Trimming removed 6 bases from V and 0 bases from J; junction bases left unmatched: 7. The germline gives CDR1 SNHLY, CDR2 FYNNEI. The CDR3 loop spans 16 amino acids. DNA for the CDR3: TGTGCCAGCAGACACGGACAGGGACTAGCCAAAAACATTCAGTACTTC. Protein sequence: CASRHGQGLAKNIQYF.

V gene TRBV19 combines with J gene TRBJ2-7, with D perhaps given as TRBD1 or TRBD2 (5 bases each). CDR3 length: 15 residues. V gave up 1 base and J gave up 2 bases, with 12 bases separating them. Germline V gene sequence: CDR1 LNHDA, CDR2 SQIVND (reference sequence). The chain's CDR3 is CASSIGGTATYEQYF. CDR3 sequence (DNA): TGTGCCAGTAGTATAGGGGGGACCGCAACCTACGAGCAGTACTTC.

The V call is TRBV29-1, the J call TRBJ1-3; no clear D. The germline V gene has CDR1 SQVTM and CDR2 ANQGSEA. The CDR3 covers 13 residues. Trimming removed 2 bases at V and 0 bases at J, with 5 bases between. The CDR3 reads CSVEQSSGNTIYF. Here the CDR3 DNA reads TGCAGCGTTGAACAGTCCTCTGGAAACACCATATATTTT.

This clone was detected a few times. This rearrangement joins TRBV7-8 to TRBJ2-7; D gene unclear. The CDR3 is 14 amino acids. In germline, CDR1 is SGHVS, CDR2 FQNEAQ. Trimming removed 0 bases at V and 2 bases at J, with 8 bases between. The CDR3 DNA reads TGTGCCAGCAGCTTAGCAACGTACACCTACGAGCAGTACTTC. Its translation is CASSLATYTYEQYF.

The sample holds a few counts of this clone. The chain carries TRBV7-2 and TRBJ1-1; no definite D call. Trimming cost V 1 base and J 0 bases, with 9 bases left between them. The CDR3 totals 15 residues. Looked up from germline, CDR1 is SGHTA and CDR2 is FQGNSA. CDR3 bases: TGTGCCAGCAGCTTAGTGGTCGGGATGAACACTGAAGCTTTCTTT. Translated, it gives CASSLVVGMNTEAFF.

This chain links TRBV6-1 with TRBJ2-7; 10 positions agree with TRBD2. Trimming removed 4 bases from V and 3 bases from J; junction bases left unmatched: 9. From germline, CDR1 is MNHNS and CDR2 SASEGT. The CDR3 runs to 16 residues. The DNA for the CDR3 is TGTGCCAGCAGTGGGACTAGCGGCTCCTGGAGCTACGAGCAGTACTTC. This sequence encodes CASSGTSGSWSYEQYF.

The chain recombines TRBV19 with TRBJ1-5; D is undetermined. This CDR3 is 15 amino acids long. The V end was cut by 0 bases, the J end by 5 bases, with 11 bases between. The germline CDR1 and CDR2 sequences are LNHDA and SQIVND (reference sequence). CDR3 coding DNA: TGTGCCAGTAGTATAGATCTGAGTGCCTATCAGCCCCAGCATTTT. Translated, it gives CASSIDLSAYQPQHF.

The chain links TRBV7-2 to TRBJ2-3; 7 bases agree with TRBD2. Germline CDR1 reads SGHTA; CDR2 reads FQGNSA. The CDR3 length is 17 residues. V dropped 5 bases and J dropped 2; count of bases not matched to a gene: 13. This chain's CDR3 is CASSTRNFGRNTDTQYF. The DNA for the CDR3 is TGTGCCAGCAGCACGAGAAATTTCGGGAGGAACACAGATACGCAGTATTTT.

The chain uses TRBV2 and TRBJ1-5; TRBD1 agrees at 11 bases. The CDR3 length is 15 residues. J was trimmed by 7 bases and V by 4 bases; bases with no gene match: 6. Germline V gives CDR1 SNHLY, CDR2 FYNNEI. The CDR3 is CASSGTGGSGQPQHF. The CDR3 region has the DNA TGTGCCAGCAGTGGGACAGGGGGCTCGGGGCAGCCCCAGCATTTT.

The V call is TRBV6-5, the J call TRBJ2-3, with 9 positions matching TRBD1. The CDR3 sequence is 14 residues long. Germline assignment: CDR1 MNHEY and CDR2 SVGAGI. The junction had 6 bases not matched to a gene; V was cut back by 6 bases and J by 5 bases. The CDR3 spells CASSRDRVRDTQYF. CDR3 DNA sequence: TGTGCCAGCAGCCGGGACAGGGTTCGAGATACGCAGTATTTT.

About this clone itself: Other DNA sequences from this sample encode an identical CDR3 as well. The rearrangement joins TRBV6-5 to TRBJ2-7, with 7 bases lining up with TRBD1. CDR3 size: 14 residues. Germline CDR1 reads MNHEY; CDR2 reads SVGAGI. J lost 3 bases, V lost 0 bases, and 2 bases had no gene match. This chain's CDR3 is CASSYSRDSYEQYF. CDR3 coding DNA: TGTGCCAGCAGTTACTCCCGGGACAGCTACGAGCAGTACTTC.

This clone was seen a single time. The rearrangement links TRBV28 to TRBJ2-1; 11 nucleotides agree with TRBD2. The CDR3 runs 15 residues. Germline loops: CDR1 MDHEN, CDR2 SYDVKM. Unmatched junction bases numbered 8, after V lost 6 bases and J lost 7 bases. The CDR3 sequence is CASSRPGLAVNEQFF. Written as DNA, the CDR3 is TGTGCCAGCAGCCGTCCGGGACTAGCGGTGAATGAGCAGTTCTTC.

A note on this clone: Additional DNA sequences in this sample encode the identical CDR3. This chain joins TRBV18 and TRBJ1-4; D perhaps matches TRBD1 (6 bases). This CDR3 comprises 13 residues. CDR1 is KGHSH and CDR2 is LQKENI in the germline V gene. V lost 1 base to trimming and J lost 6 bases, with 6 bases between them. CDR3 bases: TGTGCCAGCTCACCACAGGGGGATGAAAAACTGTTTTTT. This sequence encodes CASSPQGDEKLFF.

The chain carries TRBV2 and TRBJ2-7; D is unclear. V was clipped by 3 bases and J by 6 bases, with 6 bases between them. The CDR3 is made up of 11 amino acids. Germline loops: CDR1 SNHLY, CDR2 FYNNEI. The CDR3 bases are TGTGCCAGCAGTGATTACGGCGAGCAGTACTTC. It codes for CASSDYGEQYF.

About this clone: In the same sample, other DNA sequences code for this CDR3. In nucleotides, the CDR3 is TGTGCCAGCAGCTTAACTGGAAACACTGAAGCTTTCTTT. This gives the protein CASSLTGNTEAFF. V and J are TRBV7-3 and TRBJ1-1, with D unresolved. Germline CDR1 is SGHTA and CDR2 is FQGTGA. Trimming removed 0 bases at V and 2 bases at J, with 4 bases between. This CDR3 is 13 amino acids long. The entire variable domain, with the rest obtained from reference TRBV7-3 and TRBJ1-1, is as follows: GAGVSQTPSNKVTEKGKYVELRCDPISGHTALYWYRQSLGQGPEFLIYFQGTGAADDSGLPNDRFFAVRPEGSVSTLKIQRTERGDSAVYLCASSLTGNTEAFFGQGTRLTVV.

The chain joins TRBV7-2 to TRBJ2-5, with 8 positions matching TRBD1. Matching the DNA end better, TRBJ2-7 makes the J call doubtful. The germline gives CDR1 SGHTA, CDR2 FQGNSA. This CDR3 has 15 residues. The CDR3 here is CASSSQDRVGGEQYF. In DNA form, the CDR3 reads TGTGCCAGCAGCTCCCAGGACAGGGTCGGGGGCGAGCAGTACTTC.

This chain connects TRBV7-8 to TRBJ1-2; possible D gene TRBD1, 6 bases. The length of the CDR3 is 14 residues. V was cut by 2 bases and J by 7 bases, with 14 bases left in between. Germline-derived CDR1 and CDR2 are SGHVS and FQNEAQ. In DNA form, the CDR3 reads TGTGCCAGCAGCTTAACCAGGGGCGCTGGTGGCTACACCTTC. Translating gives CASSLTRGAGGYTF.

The genes are TRBV7-2 and TRBJ2-7; the match to TRBD2 covers 9 bases. Germline V gene lookup returns CDR1 SGHTA and CDR2 FQGNSA. The CDR3 is 13 residues long. V gave up 6 bases and J gave up 5 bases; unmatched junction bases: 5. CDR3 in DNA: TGTGCCAGCAGTAGTAGCGGGAGTAACGAGCAGTACTTC. Amino acids: CASSSSGSNEQYF.

This CDR3 reads CSVADGFSYSYEQYF. For the CDR3, the DNA is TGCAGCGTTGCGGACGGTTTCTCGTACTCCTACGAGCAGTACTTC. The chain joins TRBV29-1 to TRBJ2-7; D unresolved. V dropped 4 bases and J dropped 0 bases, with 16 bases sitting between them. This CDR3 comprises 15 residues. Per germline, CDR1 SQVTM and CDR2 ANQGSEA.

This rearrangement joins TRBV6-1 to TRBJ2-1, with TRBD2 matching over 7 bases. Trimming took 3 bases from V and 1 from J; bases not matched to a gene: 12. This CDR3 is built from 18 residues. Germline loops: CDR1 MNHNS, CDR2 SASEGT. The CDR3 spells CASSDPGGAGVSYNEQFF. The CDR3 DNA is TGTGCCAGCAGTGACCCGGGGGGAGCGGGCGTTTCCTACAATGAGCAGTTCTTC.

The V call is TRBV5-1, the J call TRBJ2-2, with D maybe TRBD2 (5 bases). Germline V gene sequence: CDR1 SGHRS, CDR2 YFSETQ. CDR3 size: 17 residues. V lost 0 bases, J lost 1 base, and 13 bases lay in between. CDR3 protein: CASSLAGISVNTGELFF. The CDR3 DNA reads TGCGCCAGCAGCTTGGCCGGTATTAGCGTGAACACCGGGGAGCTGTTTTTT.